The present TCR beta chain was sequenced within a study of blood T cell repertoires in COVID-19. Authors' data handling: Nucleated cell number was recorded as an estimate derived from reference gene primer amplification. Generated by immunoSEQ multiplex PCR, the TCRdb table keeps only in-frame clones and is missing some. That table is the source of V, J and clone size, and D and trimming were worked out from the DNA. The data contain about 160,000 clones, roughly nine tenths of them singletons. The CDR3 totals 15 residues. CDR1 is SQVTM, CDR2 ANQGSEA, per germline. V dropped 0 bases and J dropped 6; count of bases not matched to a gene: 7.

The sequencing sample was made of PBMCs or T cells enriched from blood (not recorded which). The V call is TRBV29-1, the J call TRBJ1-2; 10 nucleotides align to TRBD1. This receptor was taken from a woman in her fifties or sixties who had recovered from COVID-19. CDR3 residues: CSVEEGRQGANGYTF. The CDR3 DNA reads as TGCAGCGTTGAAGAGGGGCGACAGGGGGCAAATGGCTACACCTTC. Combining the CDR3 with reference TRBV29-1 and TRBJ1-2 gives the whole variable domain SAVISQKPSRDICQRGTSLTIQCQVDSQVTMMFWYRQQPGQSLTLIATANQGSEATYESGFVIDKFPISRPNLTFSTLTVSNMSPEDSSIYLCSVEEGRQGANGYTFGSGTRLTVV.